This T cell receptor beta chain was captured by sequencing in a study of cytomegalovirus exposure and HLA in healthy donors. The PCR had 60 Vbeta and 13 Jbeta primers. Method: immunoSEQ multiplex PCR; TCRdb's copy keeps in-frame clones and lacks some. The sample has roughly 130,000 clones, about 70% seen once. The CDR3 extends over 14 amino acids. Unmatched junction bases numbered 7, after V lost 5 bases and J lost 6 bases. CDR1 and CDR2 (germline): MNHEY, SVGAGI. This sequence was found in a woman in her thirties or forties in good health and CMV-seropositive. The chain recombines TRBV6-5 with TRBJ1-2; 9 bases agree with TRBD1. Sequenced sample: PBMCs. CDR3 region: CASSNRDRVHGYTF. For the CDR3, the DNA is TGTGCCAGCAGTAACCGGGACAGGGTACATGGCTACACCTTC.